The T cell receptor beta chain described here comes from a study of T cell clonotyping in hematopoietic cell transplantation. Findings and caveats of the study: Pathologically expanded recipient clonotypes increased progressively from day 30 to day 180 as diversity fell.

The CDR3 contains 12 residues. Germline V gene sequence: CDR1 SGHNT, CDR2 YYREEE (reference sequence). V was pared by 7 bases and J by 5 bases, with 10 bases between. The protocol was immunoSEQ multiplex PCR, while the TCRdb copy is restricted to in-frame clones and leaves out a portion. Of over 10,000 clones in the sample, around 90% are singletons; the top ten hold over 0.95%. For this clone: Its antigen is as yet unknown.

The V and J genes are TRBV5-4 and TRBJ2-1; D unclear. The sample consisted of peripheral blood mononuclear cells. The receptor was isolated from a man aged 25-40 years in good health. Some clones in this sample may be carry-over from other donors' samples. The CDR3 reads CASGSPDNEQFF. CDR3 coding DNA: TGTGCCAGCGGGTCCCCAGACAATGAGCAGTTCTTC.